This T cell receptor (beta chain) was observed in a study of blood T cells in healthy people across ages. Study findings and constraints: Reliance upon unsorted PBMCs precluded definitive naive versus antigen-experienced comparison. In older individuals, TCR beta diversity per million T cells was lower, falling roughly linearly with age. Naive CD4+ cell counts and diversity both ran higher in long-lived than in aged donors.

Next came a second PCR, run for about 7 to 12 cycles, which used a sample-barcoded 5' primer along with a J-beta primer mix. TCRdb ran MiXCR on the 5' RACE reads and lists one entry per CDR3 protein. Among around 1,600,000 distinct CDR3 sequences listed, approximately 43% were seen once. About this clonotype itself: Its antigen is not identified.

The germline CDR1 and CDR2 sequences are SQVTM and ANQGSEA. CDR3 length: 13 amino acids. V shed 2 bases and J shed 5 bases, with 11 bases lying between them. The amount of total RNA extracted per sample was at least 5 micrograms. This TCR was sampled from a woman aged 18-29 years in good health. This chain connects TRBV29-1 to TRBJ2-3; D is unresolved. Source material: blood. In DNA, the CDR3 is TGCAGCGTTGAACGGGTGCATCGAGATACGCAGTATTTT. Its translation is CSVERVHRDTQYF.